The text below deals with one TCR beta chain. This record belongs to a study of cytomegalovirus exposure and HLA in healthy donors. The assay was immunoSEQ multiplex PCR, and TCRdb's table has in-frame clones only and misses some. Of about 120,000 clones in the sample, over 75% are singletons; the top ten hold 2% to 2.5%. This TCR came from a woman in her twenties or thirties in good health and CMV-seronegative. Source material: PBMCs.

CDR3 sequence: CASSLSGQISNQPQHF. The CDR3 DNA sequence: TGTGCCAGCAGCTTAAGTGGTCAGATCAGCAATCAGCCCCAGCATTTT. The chain has TRBV7-8 and TRBJ1-5; no firm D call. From germline, CDR1 is SGHVS and CDR2 FQNEAQ. Trimming shortened V by 2 bases and J by 1 base, and 12 bases separated the two germline ends. The CDR3 has 16 amino acids.